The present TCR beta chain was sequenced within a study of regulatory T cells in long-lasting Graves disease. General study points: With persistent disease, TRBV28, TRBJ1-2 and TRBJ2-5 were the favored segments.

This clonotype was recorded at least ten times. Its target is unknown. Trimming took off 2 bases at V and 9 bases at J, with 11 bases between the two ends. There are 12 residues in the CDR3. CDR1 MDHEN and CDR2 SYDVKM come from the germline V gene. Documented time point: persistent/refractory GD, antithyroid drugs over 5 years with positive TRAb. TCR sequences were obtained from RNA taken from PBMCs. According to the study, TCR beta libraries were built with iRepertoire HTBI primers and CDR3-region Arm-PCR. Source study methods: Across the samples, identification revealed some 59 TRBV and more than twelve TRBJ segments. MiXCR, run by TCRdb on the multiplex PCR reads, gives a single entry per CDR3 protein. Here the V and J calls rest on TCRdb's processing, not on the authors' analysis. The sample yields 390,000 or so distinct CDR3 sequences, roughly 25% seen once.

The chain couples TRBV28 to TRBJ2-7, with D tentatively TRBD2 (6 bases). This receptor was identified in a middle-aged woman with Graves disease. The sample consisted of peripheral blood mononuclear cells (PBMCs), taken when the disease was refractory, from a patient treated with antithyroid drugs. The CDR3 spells CASSLITGVQYF. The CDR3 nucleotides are TGTGCCAGCAGTTTAATTACGGGAGTGCAGTACTTC. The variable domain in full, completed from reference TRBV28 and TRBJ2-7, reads DVKVTQSSRYLVKRTGEKVFLECVQDMDHENMFWYRQDPGLGLRLIYFSYDVKMKEKGDIPEGYSVSREKKERFSLILESASTNQTSMYLCASSLITGVQYFGPGTRLTVT.